This TCR beta chain is drawn from a study of early T cells in non-severe SARS-CoV-2 infection. Study summary: The sequenced material was bulk RNA from unsorted whole blood, and its chains were unpaired. Findings and caveats of the study: Reliance on VDJdb matching favored anti-spike CD8 responses; private and CD4 specificities were missed.

Unique molecular identifier tags were affixed to discrete cDNA molecules. Using its own MiXCR run on the 5' RACE reads, TCRdb lists one record per CDR3 protein. The sample has approximately 70,000 distinct CDR3 sequences, 9% to 15% seen once. V lost 6 bases to trimming and J lost 8 bases; unmatched junction nucleotides: 7. The CDR3 contains 13 residues. Germline V gene lookup returns CDR1 SQVTM and CDR2 ANQGSEA. Comment on this clonotype: Its antigen is unidentified.

This TCR derives from an adult who was a healthcare worker with PCR-confirmed SARS-CoV-2 infection or an uninfected control (not recorded which). This chain joins TRBV29-1 and TRBJ1-4, with 9 bases aligning to TRBD1. Sequencing was performed on whole blood. This CDR3 is CSVRGTGLEKLFF. Written as DNA, the CDR3 is TGCAGCGTAAGGGGGACAGGGCTGGAAAAACTGTTTTTT. The complete variable domain, with remaining parts taken from reference TRBV29-1 and TRBJ1-4, reads SAVISQKPSRDICQRGTSLTIQCQVDSQVTMMFWYRQQPGQSLTLIATANQGSEATYESGFVIDKFPISRPNLTFSTLTVSNMSPEDSSIYLCSVRGTGLEKLFFGSGTQLSVL.